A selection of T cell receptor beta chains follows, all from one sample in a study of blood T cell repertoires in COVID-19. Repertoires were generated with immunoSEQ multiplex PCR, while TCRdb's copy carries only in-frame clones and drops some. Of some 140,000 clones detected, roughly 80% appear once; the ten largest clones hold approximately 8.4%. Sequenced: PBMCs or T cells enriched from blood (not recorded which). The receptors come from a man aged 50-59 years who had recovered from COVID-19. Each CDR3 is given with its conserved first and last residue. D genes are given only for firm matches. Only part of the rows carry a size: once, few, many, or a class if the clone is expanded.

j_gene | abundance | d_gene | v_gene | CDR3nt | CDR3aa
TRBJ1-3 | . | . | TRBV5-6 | TGTGCCAGCAGCTTGCGTGCGGGGGAGTACTCTGGAAACACCATATATTTT | CASSLRAGEYSGNTIYF
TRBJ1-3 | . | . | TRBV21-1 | TGTGCCAGCAGCATCCCCCAGGGTCCCGACGGAAACACCATATATTTT | CASSIPQGPDGNTIYF
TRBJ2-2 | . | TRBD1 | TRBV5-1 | TGCGCCAGCAGCGACCGGGACAGGGGAACCACCGGGGAGCTGTTTTTT | CASSDRDRGTTGELFF
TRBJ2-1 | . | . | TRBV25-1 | TGTGCCAGCAGGGGGCTCTACAATGAGCAGTTCTTC | CASRGLYNEQFF
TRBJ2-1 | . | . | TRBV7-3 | TGTGCCAGCAGCATTGACAGGCCCCCCAATGAGCAGTTCTTC | CASSIDRPPNEQFF
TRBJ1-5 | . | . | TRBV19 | TGTGCCAGTAGTCACCTCCCTTTGACATCCGTTAATCAGCCCCAGCATTTT | CASSHLPLTSVNQPQHF
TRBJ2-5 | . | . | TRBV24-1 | TGTGCCACCAGTGACCTCGAAAGGGCGGGCGGAGAGACCCAGTACTTC | CATSDLERAGGETQYF
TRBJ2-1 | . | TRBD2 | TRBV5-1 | TGCGCCAGCAGCGGGGCGGGGGGCCGTGAATACAATGAGCAGTTCTTC | CASSGAGGREYNEQFF
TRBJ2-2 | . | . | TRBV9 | TGTGCCAGCAGCGTACGGGGAGATGGATCCACCGGGGAGCTGTTTTTT | CASSVRGDGSTGELFF
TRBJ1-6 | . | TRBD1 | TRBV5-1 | TGCGCCAGCAGCTTGGGGACAGGGTCCGGTTCACCCCTCCACTTT | CASSLGTGSGSPLHF
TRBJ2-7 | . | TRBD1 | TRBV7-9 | TGTGCCAGCAGCCAGGGGGCAGGGAATTCCTACGAGCAGTACTTC | CASSQGAGNSYEQYF
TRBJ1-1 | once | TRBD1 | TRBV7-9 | TGTGCCAGCAGCTTACAGGGGGCTGAGGGTGAAGCTTTCTTT | CASSLQGAEGEAFF
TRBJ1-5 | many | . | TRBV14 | TGTGCCAGCAGCCCATTTGCGGGACAGCCCCAGCATTTT | CASSPFAGQPQHF
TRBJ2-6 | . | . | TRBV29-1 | TGCAGCGGAGGATCCTCTGGGGCCAACGTCCTGACTTTC | CSGGSSGANVLTF
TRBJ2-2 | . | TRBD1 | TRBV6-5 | TGTGCCAGCAGCGCCACTCAGGGGGCCGGGGAGCTGTTTTTT | CASSATQGAGELFF
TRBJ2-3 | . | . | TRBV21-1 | TGTGCCAGCAGCAAAGGGGGAGAGGGTCACACAGATACGCAGTATTTT | CASSKGGEGHTDTQYF
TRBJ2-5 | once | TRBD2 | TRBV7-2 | TGTGCCAGCAGCTTAGCGCGACTAGCGGGGGGTGGCCAAGAGACCCAGTACTTC | CASSLARLAGGGQETQYF
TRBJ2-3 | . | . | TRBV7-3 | TGTGCCAGCTCCGAGACTAGCACAGATACGCAGTATTTT | CASSETSTDTQYF
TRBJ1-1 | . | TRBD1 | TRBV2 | TGTGCCAGCAGATCCGGGACAGGCACCCTGAACACTGAAGCTTTCTTT | CASRSGTGTLNTEAFF
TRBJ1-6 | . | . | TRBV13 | TGTGCCAGCAGCTGGGCAAATTCACCCCTCCACTTT | CASSWANSPLHF
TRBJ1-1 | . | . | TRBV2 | TGTGCCAGCAGTGAAAGGAGGGGTACTGAAGCTTTCTTT | CASSERRGTEAFF
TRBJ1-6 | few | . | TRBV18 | TGTGCCAGCTCAGGACAGAGACCAAATTCACCCCTCCACTTT | CASSGQRPNSPLHF
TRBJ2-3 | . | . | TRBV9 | TGTGCCAGCAGCGCGTTAACTAGCACAGATACGCAGTATTTT | CASSALTSTDTQYF
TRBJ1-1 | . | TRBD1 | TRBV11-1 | TGTGCCAGCAGCTTAGCCCTCGGGACAGTGAACACTGAAGCTTTCTTT | CASSLALGTVNTEAFF
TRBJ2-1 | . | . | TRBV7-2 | TGTGCCAGCAGCTTCGGCGGTTCTAGCAGTTCGGACAATGAGCAGTTCTTC | CASSFGGSSSSDNEQFF
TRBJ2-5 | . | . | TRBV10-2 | TGCGCCAGCAGTGAAGTCGATGGGAGAGAGACCCAGTACTTC | CASSEVDGRETQYF
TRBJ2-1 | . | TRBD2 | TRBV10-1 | TGCGCCAGCAGTGAGTCGAGGCGGGGGGGTTACAATGAGCAGTTCTTC | CASSESRRGGYNEQFF
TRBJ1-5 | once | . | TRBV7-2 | TGTGCCAGCAGCTTAATGAGTCAGGGGCCAGGGCAGCCCCAGCATTTT | CASSLMSQGPGQPQHF
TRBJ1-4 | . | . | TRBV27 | TGTGCCAGCAGACGGGAGGAAAAACTGTTTTTT | CASRREEKLFF
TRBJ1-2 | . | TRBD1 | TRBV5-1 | TGCGCCAGCAGCTTGGAAGGACAGGGGGGAACTGGCTACACCTTC | CASSLEGQGGTGYTF
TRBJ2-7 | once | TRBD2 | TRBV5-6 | TGTGCCAGCACCCCGACGGGGGGGCTCCCCTACGAGCAGTACTTC | CASTPTGGLPYEQYF
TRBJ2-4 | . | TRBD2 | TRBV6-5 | TGTGCCAGCAGTTCGGGGGGAAGTGCCAAAAACATTCAGTACTTC | CASSSGGSAKNIQYF
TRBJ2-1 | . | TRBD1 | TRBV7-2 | TGTGCCAGCAGCTTAGGACAGGGGAAGGACAATGAGCAGTTCTTC | CASSLGQGKDNEQFF
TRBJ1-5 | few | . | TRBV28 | TGTGCCAGCAGTTTTTTTGCGGATCAGCCCCAGCATTTT | CASSFFADQPQHF
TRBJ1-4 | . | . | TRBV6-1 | TGTGCCAGCAGTGAAACCACCGCGGGGGCTAATGAAAAACTGTTTTTT | CASSETTAGANEKLFF
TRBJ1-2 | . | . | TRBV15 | TGTGCCACCAGCAGAAAAGAGAACTATGGCTACACCTTC | CATSRKENYGYTF
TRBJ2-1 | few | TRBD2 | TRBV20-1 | TGCAGTGCTAGTCCGGGGGGCTCCTACAATGAGCAGTTCTTC | CSASPGGSYNEQFF
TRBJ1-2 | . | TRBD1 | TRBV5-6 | TGTGCCAGCAGCGAGGGGACAGGCTATGGCTACACCTTC | CASSEGTGYGYTF
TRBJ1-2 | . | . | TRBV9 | TGTGCCAGCAGCTCGGCGGGTAACTATGGCTACACCTTC | CASSSAGNYGYTF
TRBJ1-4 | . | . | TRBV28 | TGTGCCAGCAGTTTACCCGGGGGTAATGAAAAACTGTTTTTT | CASSLPGGNEKLFF
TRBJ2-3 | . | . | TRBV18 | TGTGCCAGCTCATCGACAGACCAGAGAGGAGATACGCAGTATTTT | CASSSTDQRGDTQYF
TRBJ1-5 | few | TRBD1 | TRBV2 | TGTGCCAGCAGTGACGCCGGGACAGGGATTCAGCCCCAGCATTTT | CASSDAGTGIQPQHF
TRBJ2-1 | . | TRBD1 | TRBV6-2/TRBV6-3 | TGTGCCAGCAGTGACCGGGACAGGACCTACAATGAGCAGTTCTTC | CASSDRDRTYNEQFF
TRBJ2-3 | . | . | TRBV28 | TGTGCCAGCAGTTTCCCTCAGGGGCGGTCCAGCACAGATACGCAGTATTTT | CASSFPQGRSSTDTQYF
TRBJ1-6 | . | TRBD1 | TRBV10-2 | TGCGCCAGCAGGAACGACAGGGACTCACCCCTCCACTTT | CASRNDRDSPLHF
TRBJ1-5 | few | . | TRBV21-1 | TGTGCCAGCAGCAAAGCGATGGGCGATAGCAATCAGCCCCAGCATTTT | CASSKAMGDSNQPQHF
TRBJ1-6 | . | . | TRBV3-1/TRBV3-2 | TGTGCCAGCAGAGGACAGTACGGTTCACCCCTCCACTTT | CASRGQYGSPLHF
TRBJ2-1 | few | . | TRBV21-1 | TGTGCCAGCAGCAACTACGGGGTGGGGACTAGCGGGGGCACCTGCTCCTACAATGAGCAGTTCTTC | CASSNYGVGTSGGTCSYNEQFF
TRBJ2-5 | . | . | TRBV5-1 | TGCGCCAGCCATCTAGAAGAGACCCAGTACTTC | CASHLEETQYF
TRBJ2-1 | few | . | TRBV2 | TGTGCCAGCAGGACGCGGGTGGGGGGAGGTTATGAGCAGTTCTTC | CASRTRVGGGYEQFF
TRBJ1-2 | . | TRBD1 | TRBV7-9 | TGTGCCAGCAGCTTAGAGACAGGGAGAGGCTACACCTTC | CASSLETGRGYTF
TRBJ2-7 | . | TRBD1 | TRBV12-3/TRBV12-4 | TGTGCCAGCGGGACAGGGGTGTACGAGCAGTACTTC | CASGTGVYEQYF
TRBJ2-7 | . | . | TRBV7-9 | TGTGCCAGCAGCCCCTTTGGAGGGGAGCAGTACTTC | CASSPFGGEQYF
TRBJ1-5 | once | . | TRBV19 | TGTGCCAGTAGTATAGTGGCAGGGCAGGGAGGGAATCAGCCCCAGCATTTT | CASSIVAGQGGNQPQHF
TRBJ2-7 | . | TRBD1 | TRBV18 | TGTGCCAGCTCACCAGGGACAGGGGGGTACGAGCAGTACTTC | CASSPGTGGYEQYF
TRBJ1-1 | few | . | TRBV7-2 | TGTGCCAGCGGAGGGGTTTGGGACACTGAAGCTTTCTTT | CASGGVWDTEAFF
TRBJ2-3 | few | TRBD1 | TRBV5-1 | TGCGCCAGCAGCCCCGGGACAGGAGAGGCAGATACGCAGTATTTT | CASSPGTGEADTQYF
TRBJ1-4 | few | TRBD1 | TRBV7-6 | TGTGCCAGCAGCTTAGGACAGGGGAATGAAAAACTGTTTTTT | CASSLGQGNEKLFF
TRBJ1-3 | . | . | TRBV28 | TGTGCCAGCAGTTTACCAGGGGGAAACACCATATATTTT | CASSLPGGNTIYF
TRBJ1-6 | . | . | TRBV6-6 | TGTGCCAGCAGTTACGGGCACCCTTCACCCCTCCACTTT | CASSYGHPSPLHF